The 10 T cell receptor beta chains given below trace back to one sample, sequenced in a study of T cells in localized non-small cell lung cancer. The assay was immunoSEQ multiplex PCR, and TCRdb's table has in-frame clones only and misses some. This table holds tens of thousands of clones, around 92% found once. The sample was peripheral blood, taken before any cancer treatment. The origin of the receptors is a female donor of 60 years or more with stage I lung adenocarcinoma.

The V and J genes are TRBV5-6 and TRBJ1-2; D unclear. Germline CDR1 is SGHDT and CDR2 is YYEEEE. The CDR3 is 13 residues long. Trimming cost V 3 bases and J 4 bases, with 10 bases left between them. CDR3 DNA sequence: TGTGCCAGCAGCTCACCTGGGATCTATGGCTACACCTTC. Translating it yields CASSSPGIYGYTF.

The CDR3 loop is CASSSEGLPYNEQFF. The CDR3 DNA reads TGTGCCAGCAGCTCGGAGGGGCTCCCCTACAATGAGCAGTTCTTC. The chain uses TRBV9 and TRBJ2-1; D is perhaps TRBD2 (6 bases). In germline, CDR1 is SGDLS, CDR2 YYNGEE. CDR3 size: 15 residues. V was trimmed by 4 bases and J by 2 bases, leaving 13 bases between them.

V usage is TRBV6-6 and J usage is TRBJ1-3; D may be TRBD1 (6 bases). The CDR3 is made up of 13 amino acids. CDR1 MNHNY and CDR2 SVGAGI come from the germline V gene (reference sequence). V lost 7 bases to trimming and J lost 2 bases, with 9 bases between them. The CDR3 loop reads CASTSGAGNTIYF. In DNA form, the CDR3 reads TGTGCCAGCACCTCAGGGGCTGGAAACACCATATATTTT.

This chain uses TRBV7-2 with TRBJ2-7, with D perhaps TRBD2 (6 bases). Deletions cut 2 bases from V and 2 bases from J, with 10 bases between. Germline CDR1 is SGHTA and CDR2 is FQGNSA. This CDR3 spans 14 amino acids. The CDR3 nucleotides read TGTGCCAGCAGCTTATGGTCGGGGGCCTACGAGCAGTACTTC. This encodes CASSLWSGAYEQYF.

The chain combines TRBV6-1 with TRBJ1-3; 7 bases map to TRBD1. V was clipped by 5 bases and J by 11 bases; unmatched bases: 15. Germline CDR1 reads MNHNS; CDR2 reads SASEGT. The CDR3 contains 15 residues. CDR3 nucleotides: TGTGCCAGCAGTCTTGGAACAGGGGAACGTCCCCCCATATATTTT. Protein product: CASSLGTGERPPIYF.

This clone was counted a single time. The rearrangement links TRBV10-3 to TRBJ2-3; the D gene could be TRBD1 or TRBD2 (5 bases each). CDR1 is ENHRY, CDR2 SYGVKD, per germline. V lost 4 bases to trimming and J lost 2 bases, with 13 bases between them. This CDR3 has 15 residues. The CDR3 here is CAISAGTVNTDTQYF. CDR3 coding DNA: TGTGCCATCAGTGCCGGGACCGTGAACACAGATACGCAGTATTTT.

This clone has just a few counts. The V call is TRBV5-1, the J call TRBJ2-5, with D possibly TRBD1 on 6 matching bases. The ends were cut back, 2 bases at V and 2 bases at J, with 22 bases in the middle. CDR3 size: 18 residues. Per germline, CDR1 SGHRS and CDR2 YFSETQ. CDR3 sequence reads: CASSFRGPAYRDQETQYF. CDR3 nucleotide sequence: TGCGCCAGCAGCTTTCGCGGCCCTGCGTACAGGGATCAAGAGACCCAGTACTTC.

Regarding this clone: Other DNA variants within this sample encode the same CDR3. The chain couples TRBV5-1 to TRBJ1-1; D not resolved. V was clipped by 0 bases and J by 1 base, with 7 bases between them. Germline values: CDR1 SGHRS, CDR2 YFSETQ. This CDR3 contains 14 residues. DNA of the CDR3: TGCGCCAGCAGCTTGGGGCAAACGAACACTGAAGCTTTCTTT. Translation gives CASSLGQTNTEAFF.

V is TRBV28 and J is TRBJ1-1; 11 positions match TRBD1. The CDR3 has 17 residues. The germline CDR1 and CDR2 sequences are MDHEN and SYDVKM. With 6 bases clipped from V and 7 bases from J, the junction kept 16 bases outside the gene matches. CDR3 sequence reads: CASRTGTGGVGRDEAFF. The CDR3 region has the DNA TGTGCCAGCAGAACCGGGACAGGGGGAGTTGGAAGGGATGAAGCTTTCTTT.

J is TRBJ2-5 and V is TRBV6-5; D perhaps matches TRBD2 (5 bases). The V gene lost 5 bases and the J gene lost 4 bases, with 14 bases spanning the gap. Germline assignment: CDR1 MNHEY and CDR2 SVGAGI. This CDR3 spans 14 amino acids. The CDR3 loop reads CASSDLGAGETQYF. CDR3 in DNA: TGTGCCAGCAGTGACTTGGGCGCGGGAGAGACCCAGTACTTC.